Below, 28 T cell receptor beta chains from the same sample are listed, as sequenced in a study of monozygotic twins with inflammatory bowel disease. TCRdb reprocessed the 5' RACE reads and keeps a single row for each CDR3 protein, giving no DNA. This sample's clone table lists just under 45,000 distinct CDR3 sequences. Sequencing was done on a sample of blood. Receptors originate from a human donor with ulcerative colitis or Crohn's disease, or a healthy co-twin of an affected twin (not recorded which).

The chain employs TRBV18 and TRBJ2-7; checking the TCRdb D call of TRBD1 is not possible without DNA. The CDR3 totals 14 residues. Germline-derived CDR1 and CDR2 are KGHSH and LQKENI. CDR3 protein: CASSPRTGIYEQYF.

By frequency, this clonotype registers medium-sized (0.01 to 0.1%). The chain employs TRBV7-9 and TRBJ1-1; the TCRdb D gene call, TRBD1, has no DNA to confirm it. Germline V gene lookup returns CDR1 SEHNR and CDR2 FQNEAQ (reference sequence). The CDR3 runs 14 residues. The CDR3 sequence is CASSPNRDNTEAFF.

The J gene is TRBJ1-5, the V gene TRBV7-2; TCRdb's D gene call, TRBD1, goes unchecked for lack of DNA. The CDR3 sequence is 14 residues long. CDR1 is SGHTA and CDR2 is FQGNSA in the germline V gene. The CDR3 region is CASSPSQGNQPQHF.

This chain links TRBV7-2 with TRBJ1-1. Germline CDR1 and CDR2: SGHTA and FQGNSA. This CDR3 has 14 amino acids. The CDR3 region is CASRLGDGNTEAFF. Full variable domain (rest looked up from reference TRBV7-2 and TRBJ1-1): GAGVSQSPSNKVTEKGKDVELRCDPISGHTALYWYRQSLGQGLEFLIYFQGNSAPDKSGLPSDRFSAERTGGSVSTLTIQRTQQEDSAVYLCASRLGDGNTEAFFGQGTRLTVV.

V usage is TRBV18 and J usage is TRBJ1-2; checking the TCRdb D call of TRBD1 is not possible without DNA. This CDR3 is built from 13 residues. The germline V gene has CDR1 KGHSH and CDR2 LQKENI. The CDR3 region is CASSQGPNYGYTF.

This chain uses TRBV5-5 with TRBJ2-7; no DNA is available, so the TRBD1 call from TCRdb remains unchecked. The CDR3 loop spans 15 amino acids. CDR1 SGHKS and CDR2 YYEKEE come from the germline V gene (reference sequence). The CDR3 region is CASSLETGVSYEQYF.

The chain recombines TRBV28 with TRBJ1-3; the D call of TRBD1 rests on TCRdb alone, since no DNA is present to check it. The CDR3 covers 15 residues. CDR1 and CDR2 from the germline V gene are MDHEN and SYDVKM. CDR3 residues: CASSGDGNSGNTIYF.

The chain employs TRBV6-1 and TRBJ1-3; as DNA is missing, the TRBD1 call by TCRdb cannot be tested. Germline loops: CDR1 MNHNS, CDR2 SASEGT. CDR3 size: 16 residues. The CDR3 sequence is CASKLSRTASGNTIYF.

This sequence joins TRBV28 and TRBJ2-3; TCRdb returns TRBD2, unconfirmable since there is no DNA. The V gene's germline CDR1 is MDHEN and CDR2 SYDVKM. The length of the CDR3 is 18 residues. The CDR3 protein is CASSTILLAAEGADTQYF.

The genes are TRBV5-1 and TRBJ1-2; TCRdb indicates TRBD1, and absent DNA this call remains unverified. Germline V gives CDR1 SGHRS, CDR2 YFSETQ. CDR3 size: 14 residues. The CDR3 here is CASTAGTAPGGYTF. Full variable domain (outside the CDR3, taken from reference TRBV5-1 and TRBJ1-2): KAGVTQTPRYLIKTRGQQVTLSCSPISGHRSVSWYQQTPGQGLQFLFEYFSETQRNKGNFPGRFSGRQFSNSRSEMNVSTLELGDSALYLCASTAGTAPGGYTFGSGTRLTVV.

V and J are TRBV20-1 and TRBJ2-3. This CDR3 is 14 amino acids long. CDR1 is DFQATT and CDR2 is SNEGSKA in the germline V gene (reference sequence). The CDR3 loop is CSARVPASTDTQYF.

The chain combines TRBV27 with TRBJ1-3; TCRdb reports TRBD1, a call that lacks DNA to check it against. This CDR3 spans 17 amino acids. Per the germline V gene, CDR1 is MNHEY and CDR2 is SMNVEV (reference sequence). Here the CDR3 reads CASSSAPGDISGNTIYF.

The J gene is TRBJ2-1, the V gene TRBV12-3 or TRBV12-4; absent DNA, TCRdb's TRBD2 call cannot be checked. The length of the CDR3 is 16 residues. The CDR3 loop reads CASLLGGLALYNEQFF.

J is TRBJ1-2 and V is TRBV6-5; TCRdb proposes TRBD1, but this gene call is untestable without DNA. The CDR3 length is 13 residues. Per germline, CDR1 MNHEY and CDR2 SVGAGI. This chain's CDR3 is CASSRRQGPGYTF.

CDR3 region: CASSLNPWNEQFF. V usage is TRBV7-2 and J usage is TRBJ2-1. The CDR3 runs to 13 residues. Germline V gene data show CDR1 as SGHTA and CDR2 as FQGNSA. Full variable domain (missing parts from reference TRBV7-2 and TRBJ2-1): GAGVSQSPSNKVTEKGKDVELRCDPISGHTALYWYRQSLGQGLEFLIYFQGNSAPDKSGLPSDRFSAERTGGSVSTLTIQRTQQEDSAVYLCASSLNPWNEQFFGPGTRLTVL.

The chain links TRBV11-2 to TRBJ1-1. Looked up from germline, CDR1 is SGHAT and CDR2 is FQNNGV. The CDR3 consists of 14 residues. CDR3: CASSLDKGNTEAFF.

This CDR3 reads CASSTGQGGYTF. The rearrangement links TRBV7-3 to TRBJ1-2; TCRdb names TRBD1, which stays unverified in the absence of DNA. The CDR3 runs 12 residues. CDR1 is SGHTA and CDR2 is FQGTGA in the germline V gene.

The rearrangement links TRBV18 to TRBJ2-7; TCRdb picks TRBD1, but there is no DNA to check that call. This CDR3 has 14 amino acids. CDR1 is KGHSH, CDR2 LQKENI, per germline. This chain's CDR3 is CASSPENGNYEQYF.

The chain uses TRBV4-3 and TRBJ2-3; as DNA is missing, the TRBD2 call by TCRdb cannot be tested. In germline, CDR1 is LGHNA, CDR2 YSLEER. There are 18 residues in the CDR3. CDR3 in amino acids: CASSQQRLSGEVADTQYF.

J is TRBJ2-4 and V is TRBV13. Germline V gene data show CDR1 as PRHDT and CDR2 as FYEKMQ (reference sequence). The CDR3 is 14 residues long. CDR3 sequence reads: CASNIRTSGNMQYF. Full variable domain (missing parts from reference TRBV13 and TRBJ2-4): AAGVIQSPRHLIKEKRETATLKCYPIPRHDTVYWYQQGPGQDPQFLISFYEKMQSDKGSIPDRFSAQQFSDYHSELNMSSLELGDSALYFCASNIRTSGNMQYFGAGTRLSVL.

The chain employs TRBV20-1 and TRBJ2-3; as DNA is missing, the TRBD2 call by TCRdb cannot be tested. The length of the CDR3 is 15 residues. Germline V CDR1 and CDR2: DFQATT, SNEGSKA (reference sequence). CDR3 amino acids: CSARPGTSGTDTQYF.

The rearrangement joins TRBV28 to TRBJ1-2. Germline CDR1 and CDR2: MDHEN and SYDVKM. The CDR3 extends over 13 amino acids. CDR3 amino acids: CASKTHDGVGYTF.

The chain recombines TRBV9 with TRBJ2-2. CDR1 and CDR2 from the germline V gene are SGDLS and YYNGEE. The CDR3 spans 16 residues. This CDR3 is CASSADSGIHTGELFF.

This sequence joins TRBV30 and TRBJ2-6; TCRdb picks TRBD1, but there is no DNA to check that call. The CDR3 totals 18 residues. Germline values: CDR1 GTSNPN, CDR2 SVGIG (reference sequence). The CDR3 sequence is CAWSTTQFRGGGANVLTF.

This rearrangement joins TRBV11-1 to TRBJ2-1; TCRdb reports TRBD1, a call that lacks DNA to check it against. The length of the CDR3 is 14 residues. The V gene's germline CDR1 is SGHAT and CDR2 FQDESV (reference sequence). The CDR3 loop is CASSSSGRGDEQFF.

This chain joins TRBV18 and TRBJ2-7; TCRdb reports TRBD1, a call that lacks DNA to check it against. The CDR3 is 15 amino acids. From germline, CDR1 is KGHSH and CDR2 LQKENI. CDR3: CASSPGTGLDYEQYF.

CDR3 loop: CSARRGALNYGYTF. The chain combines TRBV20-1 with TRBJ1-2; there is no DNA to check the TCRdb D call of TRBD1. CDR3 length: 14 amino acids. CDR1 is DFQATT, CDR2 SNEGSKA, per germline (reference sequence).

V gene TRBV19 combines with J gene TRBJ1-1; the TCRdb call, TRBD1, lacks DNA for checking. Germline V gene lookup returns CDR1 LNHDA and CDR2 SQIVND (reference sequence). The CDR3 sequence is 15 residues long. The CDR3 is CASSARTGSNTEAFF.